The 27 T cell receptor beta chains given below trace back to one sample, sequenced in a study of T-cell memory formation after mild COVID-19. One entry per CDR3 protein, called by TCRdb with MiXCR from the 5' RACE reads. This sample has over 450,000 distinct CDR3 sequences, with about a fifth found just once. The sequencing sample was made of PBMCs or a T cell subset sorted from them (not recorded which). The receptor set was obtained from an adult woman who had mild COVID-19 (a few samples of this study predate the infection). Cell type and time point are not known.

The rearrangement uses TRBV24-1 and TRBJ1-5; no clear D gene. The CDR3 extends over 16 amino acids. With 10 bases removed from V and 6 bases from J, the gap between germline ends came to 24 bases. Germline-derived CDR1 and CDR2 are KGHDR and SFDVKD. The CDR3: CATFVGGRLRTQPQHF. The CDR3 DNA is TGTGCCACATTCGTAGGAGGAAGGTTAAGGACTCAGCCCCAGCATTTT.

This clonotype was found a few times. The rearrangement links TRBV5-1 to TRBJ2-1; perhaps D is TRBD1 or TRBD2 (5 bases each). Trimming stripped 0 bases from V and 4 bases from J, with 20 bases between. CDR1 SGHRS and CDR2 YFSETQ come from the germline V gene. The CDR3 is 18 residues long. The DNA for the CDR3 is TGCGCCAGCAGCTTGGCCGGGGCTTCCACTCACCTTTACAATGAGCAGTTCTTC. It yields the protein CASSLAGASTHLYNEQFF.

The rearrangement joins TRBV7-2 to TRBJ2-1; TRBD2 is a possible D gene (5 bases). The CDR3 totals 15 residues. The germline V and J ends were trimmed by 5 bases and 7 bases, with 18 bases remaining between them. Germline CDR1 and CDR2: SGHTA and FQGNSA. For the CDR3, the DNA is TGTGCCAGCAGCCCCAGAGTGGGGAGTGGGAATGAGCAGTTCTTC. It encodes CASSPRVGSGNEQFF.

V and J are TRBV4-3 and TRBJ2-1; no clear D. Germline-derived CDR1 and CDR2 are LGHNA and YSLEER. The germline V and J ends were trimmed by 4 bases and 3 bases, with 16 bases remaining between them. This CDR3 has 16 residues. The CDR3 sequence: CASSRSWQTIYNEQFF. CDR3 DNA sequence: TGCGCCAGCAGCCGATCCTGGCAGACCATCTACAATGAGCAGTTCTTC.

The chain recombines TRBV7-2 with TRBJ2-5; D possibly corresponds to TRBD1 (6 bases). CDR3 length equals 15 residues. Trimming removed 5 bases from V and 2 bases from J, with 15 bases in between. Germline V gene sequence: CDR1 SGHTA, CDR2 FQGNSA. The CDR3 coding sequence is TGTGCCAGCAGCCCGCTTTTGGGGACACAAGAGACCCAGTACTTC. This encodes CASSPLLGTQETQYF.

The V gene is TRBV20-1, the J gene TRBJ1-1; D unclear. Deletions cut 6 bases from V and 6 bases from J, with 14 bases between. Germline-derived CDR1 and CDR2 are DFQATT and SNEGSKA (reference sequence). This CDR3 comprises 12 residues. The CDR3 coding sequence is TGCAGTGCCCCCGGAGCGGCCGCTGAAGCTTTCTTT. As protein: CSAPGAAAEAFF.

This clonotype was detected only once. CDR3 coding DNA: TGTGCCAGCAGCAAACAGGGGAATGGGGAAAAACTGTTTTTT. It encodes CASSKQGNGEKLFF. This rearrangement joins TRBV5-5 to TRBJ1-4, with 7 bases that match TRBD1. Trimming cost V 4 bases and J 8 bases; bases outside gene matches: 8. CDR3 length: 14 amino acids. The germline gives CDR1 SGHKS, CDR2 YYEKEE (reference sequence). The variable domain in full, completed from reference TRBV5-5 and TRBJ1-4, reads DAGVTQSPTHLIKTRGQQVTLRCSPISGHKSVSWYQQVLGQGPQFIFQYYEKEERGRGNFPDRFSARQFPNYSSELNVNALLLGDSALYLCASSKQGNGEKLFFGSGTQLSVL.

This clonotype appeared a few times. The chain employs TRBV20-1 and TRBJ2-7; D unclear. This CDR3 is built from 13 residues. Germline CDR1 reads DFQATT; CDR2 reads SNEGSKA (reference sequence). Trimming cost V 2 bases and J 0 bases, with 8 bases left between them. The CDR3 DNA follows: TGCAGTGCTAGAAGCAGGACCTCCTACGAGCAGTACTTC. It encodes CSARSRTSYEQYF.

By share, this clonotype counts as medium-sized. DNA for the CDR3: TGCGCCAGCAGCTTTTGGGGGACTAACACTGAAGCTTTCTTT. Protein product: CASSFWGTNTEAFF. The gene calls are TRBV5-1 and TRBJ1-1; D is possibly TRBD1 (5 bases). The CDR3 totals 14 residues. Looked up from germline, CDR1 is SGHRS and CDR2 is YFSETQ. The V end lost 2 bases, the J end lost 2 bases, and 10 bases lay between the germline ends.

This clonotype was found many times. The chain employs TRBV6-5 and TRBJ2-1; 11 nucleotides align to TRBD2. The CDR3 extends over 14 amino acids. Germline values: CDR1 MNHEY, CDR2 SVGAGI. V gave up 5 bases and J gave up 5 bases; unmatched junction bases: 2. CDR3: CASSGLAGNNEQFF. The DNA of the CDR3 is TGTGCCAGCAGTGGACTAGCGGGCAACAATGAGCAGTTCTTC.

A few counts support this clonotype. V is TRBV6-5 and J is TRBJ2-2; TRBD1 agrees at 8 bases. The V and J ends lost 5 bases and 6 bases, in that order; junction bases with no gene match: 17. This CDR3 comprises 18 residues. The V gene's germline CDR1 is MNHEY and CDR2 SVGAGI. The CDR3 spells CASSHSGPRTGSPGELFF. The CDR3, as DNA: TGTGCCAGCAGTCATTCGGGGCCCAGGACAGGGTCCCCCGGGGAGCTGTTTTTT.

The V gene is TRBV27, the J gene TRBJ2-3, with TRBD2 as a possible D gene (7 bases). V dropped 6 bases and J dropped 0 bases, with 16 bases sitting between them. Germline loops: CDR1 MNHEY, CDR2 SMNVEV (reference sequence). The CDR3 loop spans 16 amino acids. Here the CDR3 DNA reads TGTGCCAGCAGCCCGGGGGGCGGGATTAGCACAGATACGCAGTATTTT. Encoded protein: CASSPGGGISTDTQYF.

In this sample, this clonotype turned up a few times. The rearrangement links TRBV11-3 to TRBJ1-2, with TRBD1 as a possible D gene (5 bases). V gave up 2 bases and J gave up 5 bases, with 15 bases separating them. This CDR3 spans 15 amino acids. Germline loops: CDR1 SGHNT, CDR2 YENEEA. The CDR3 sequence is CASSLIRDSPYGYTF. CDR3 coding DNA: TGTGCCAGCAGCTTAATCCGGGACTCCCCATATGGCTACACCTTC.

CDR3 sequence: CSVEMGSGNTIYF. The CDR3 DNA sequence: TGCAGCGTTGAAATGGGATCTGGAAACACCATATATTTT. J is TRBJ1-3 and V is TRBV29-1, with unresolved D. CDR1 is SQVTM, CDR2 ANQGSEA, per germline. The ends were cut back, 2 bases at V and 1 base at J, with 6 bases in the middle. The CDR3 is 13 residues long.

Only a few counts were recorded for this clonotype. The chain combines TRBV29-1 with TRBJ1-5, with D possibly being TRBD1 (6 bases). The CDR3 length is 13 residues. V was clipped by 6 bases and J by 4 bases, with 13 bases between them. Per the germline V gene, CDR1 is SQVTM and CDR2 is ANQGSEA. The CDR3 loop is CSVGAGFNQPQHF. The CDR3 DNA sequence: TGCAGCGTGGGGGCAGGGTTTAATCAGCCCCAGCATTTT.

This clonotype was seen a handful of times. The rearrangement joins TRBV11-2 to TRBJ1-3; D remains ambiguous. The V and J ends lost 6 bases and 1 base respectively, with 10 bases between them. This CDR3 is built from 14 residues. CDR1 and CDR2 from the germline V gene are SGHAT and FQNNGV. The CDR3 DNA is TGTGCCAGCAGACCTACAGCTTCTGGAAACACCATATATTTT. Its protein product is CASRPTASGNTIYF.

DNA of the CDR3: TGCGCCAGCAGCCAAGGGGTAGGGGCCAACGTCCTGACTTTC. Protein product: CASSQGVGANVLTF. J is TRBJ2-6 and V is TRBV4-1; D is uncertain. The V end was cut by 1 base, the J end by 4 bases, with 5 bases between. Germline V gives CDR1 MGHRA, CDR2 YSYEKL. CDR3 size: 14 residues.

The genes are TRBV20-1 and TRBJ2-7; no clear D. Germline V gene sequence: CDR1 DFQATT, CDR2 SNEGSKA (reference sequence). The length of the CDR3 is 13 residues. The germline V and J ends were trimmed by 4 bases and 0 bases, with 10 bases remaining between them. Here the CDR3 DNA reads TGCAGTGCTAATCCAGAGCTCTCCTACGAGCAGTACTTC. Translation gives CSANPELSYEQYF.

The V and J genes are TRBV28 and TRBJ1-5, with a tentative D call TRBD1 (5 bases). V shed 8 bases and J shed 0 bases, with 20 bases lying between them. The CDR3 covers 17 residues. Germline V CDR1 and CDR2: MDHEN, SYDVKM. The CDR3 DNA follows: TGTGCCAGCTCCCGGGACGGAACGGTTTTTAGCAATCAGCCCCAGCATTTT. This gives the protein CASSRDGTVFSNQPQHF. Supplemented by reference TRBV28 and TRBJ1-5, the full variable domain reads DVKVTQSSRYLVKRTGEKVFLECVQDMDHENMFWYRQDPGLGLRLIYFSYDVKMKEKGDIPEGYSVSREKKERFSLILESASTNQTSMYLCASSRDGTVFSNQPQHFGDGTRLSIL.

The chain links TRBV7-9 to TRBJ2-5; 7 bases are shared with TRBD2. CDR3 size: 15 residues. Trimming cost V 5 bases and J 5 bases; bases outside gene matches: 11. CDR1 is SEHNR, CDR2 FQNEAQ, per germline (reference sequence). The CDR3, as DNA: TGTGCCAGCAGCCGCCTGGGGGGGGACGGGGAGACCCAGTACTTC. Translation gives CASSRLGGDGETQYF.

This clonotype was counted a few times. The chain links TRBV5-1 to TRBJ2-1, with 10 positions matching TRBD1. The V gene's germline CDR1 is SGHRS and CDR2 YFSETQ. Trimming at V came to 5 bases and at J to 7 bases, leaving 9 bases not matched to a gene. There are 15 residues in the CDR3. CDR3 protein: CASSRGTGEDNEQFF. In nucleotides, the CDR3 is TGCGCCAGCAGTCGTGGGACAGGGGAGGATAATGAGCAGTTCTTC.

The J gene is TRBJ2-6, the V gene TRBV29-1; perhaps TRBD1 as D (6 bases). The V and J ends lost 5 bases and 0 bases respectively, with 17 bases between them. Looked up from germline, CDR1 is SQVTM and CDR2 is ANQGSEA. The CDR3 runs to 17 residues. The CDR3 is CSVTQSPGVSGANVLTF. The CDR3 coding sequence is TGCAGCGTTACGCAATCCCCAGGGGTCTCTGGGGCCAACGTCCTGACTTTC.

This clonotype was observed a few times. This sequence joins TRBV5-1 and TRBJ2-2, with unresolved D. Trimming removed 6 bases at V and 8 bases at J, with 8 bases between. This CDR3 spans 11 amino acids. The germline gives CDR1 SGHRS, CDR2 YFSETQ. The CDR3 coding sequence is TGCGCCAGCACCCGATTAGGGGAGCTGTTTTTT. Encoded protein: CASTRLGELFF. The full variable domain, in which reference TRBV5-1 and TRBJ2-2 provide the parts outside the CDR3, is KAGVTQTPRYLIKTRGQQVTLSCSPISGHRSVSWYQQTPGQGLQFLFEYFSETQRNKGNFPGRFSGRQFSNSRSEMNVSTLELGDSALYLCASTRLGELFFGEGSRLTVL.

This clonotype showed up just a few times. J is TRBJ2-7 and V is TRBV4-2; D ambiguous. V dropped 1 base and J dropped 3 bases, with 16 bases sitting between them. The germline V gene encodes CDR1 LGHNA and CDR2 YNFKEQ. The CDR3 runs to 16 residues. The CDR3 here is CASSQAEPKGIYEQYF. The CDR3 DNA is TGTGCCAGCAGCCAAGCTGAACCTAAAGGGATCTACGAGCAGTACTTC.

This clonotype has only a few counts. The chain uses TRBV5-1 and TRBJ1-2, with no clear D. The V and J ends lost 5 bases and 0 bases respectively, with 11 bases between them. CDR1 SGHRS and CDR2 YFSETQ come from the germline V gene. This CDR3 is built from 14 residues. The CDR3 region is CASRETRANYGYTF. The CDR3 DNA follows: TGCGCCAGCAGAGAGACCAGAGCTAACTATGGCTACACCTTC.

This clonotype was recorded a few times. The chain has TRBV3-1 and TRBJ1-2; no clear D gene. CDR1 and CDR2 from the germline V gene are LGHDT and YNNKEL (reference sequence). V lost 4 bases, J lost 4 bases, and 16 bases lay in between. This CDR3 spans 15 amino acids. This CDR3 reads CASSPRLVRTYGYTF. CDR3 DNA: TGTGCCAGCAGCCCACGTTTGGTGCGAACCTATGGCTACACCTTC.

This clonotype appeared a few times. This could be a read error, since a much larger clone is one nucleotide away. The chain couples TRBV28 to TRBJ2-2, with D unresolved. V dropped 5 bases and J dropped 4 bases, with 5 bases sitting between them. CDR1 and CDR2 (germline): MDHEN, SYDVKM. CDR3 length equals 12 residues. The CDR3 nucleotides read TGTGCCAGCAGTACCCCCACCGGGGAGCTGTTTTTT. It codes for CASSTPTGELFF.